The subject of this entry is one TCR beta chain. Germline V gene lookup returns CDR1 SGHTA and CDR2 FQGTGA. CDR3 length: 16 amino acids. V lost 4 bases, J lost 1 base, and 4 bases stayed unmatched. This sample is part of a study of blood T cell repertoires in COVID-19. The method was immunoSEQ multiplex PCR; TCRdb's version includes in-frame clones alone and lacks a portion of them. The sample shows about 44,000 clones, about 90% of them seen only once. The clonotype comes from a human donor in a cohort sampled during active COVID-19. The genes are TRBV7-3 and TRBJ2-1; 10 bases fit TRBD2. Material: peripheral blood. DNA of the CDR3: TGTGCCAGCAGCTCTCTACTAGCGGGATCCTACAATGAGCAGTTCTTC. As protein: CASSSLLAGSYNEQFF. The whole variable domain, remainder taken from reference TRBV7-3 and TRBJ2-1, is GAGVSQTPSNKVTEKGKYVELRCDPISGHTALYWYRQSLGQGPEFLIYFQGTGAADDSGLPNDRFFAVRPEGSVSTLKIQRTERGDSAVYLCASSSLLAGSYNEQFFGPGTRLTVL.